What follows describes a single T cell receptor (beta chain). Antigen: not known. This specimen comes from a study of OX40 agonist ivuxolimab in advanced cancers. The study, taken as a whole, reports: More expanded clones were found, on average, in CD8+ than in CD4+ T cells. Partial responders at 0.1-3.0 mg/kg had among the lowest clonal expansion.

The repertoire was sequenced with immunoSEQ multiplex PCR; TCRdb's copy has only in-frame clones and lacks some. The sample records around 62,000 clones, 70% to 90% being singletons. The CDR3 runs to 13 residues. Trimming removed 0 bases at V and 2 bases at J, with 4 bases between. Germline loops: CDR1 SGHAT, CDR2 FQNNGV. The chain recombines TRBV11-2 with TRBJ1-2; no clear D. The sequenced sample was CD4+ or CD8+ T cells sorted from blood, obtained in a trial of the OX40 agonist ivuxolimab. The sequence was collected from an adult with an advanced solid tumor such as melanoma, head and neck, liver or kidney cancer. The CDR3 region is CASSLEYNYGYTF. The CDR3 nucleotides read TGTGCCAGCAGCTTAGAGTACAACTATGGCTACACCTTC.